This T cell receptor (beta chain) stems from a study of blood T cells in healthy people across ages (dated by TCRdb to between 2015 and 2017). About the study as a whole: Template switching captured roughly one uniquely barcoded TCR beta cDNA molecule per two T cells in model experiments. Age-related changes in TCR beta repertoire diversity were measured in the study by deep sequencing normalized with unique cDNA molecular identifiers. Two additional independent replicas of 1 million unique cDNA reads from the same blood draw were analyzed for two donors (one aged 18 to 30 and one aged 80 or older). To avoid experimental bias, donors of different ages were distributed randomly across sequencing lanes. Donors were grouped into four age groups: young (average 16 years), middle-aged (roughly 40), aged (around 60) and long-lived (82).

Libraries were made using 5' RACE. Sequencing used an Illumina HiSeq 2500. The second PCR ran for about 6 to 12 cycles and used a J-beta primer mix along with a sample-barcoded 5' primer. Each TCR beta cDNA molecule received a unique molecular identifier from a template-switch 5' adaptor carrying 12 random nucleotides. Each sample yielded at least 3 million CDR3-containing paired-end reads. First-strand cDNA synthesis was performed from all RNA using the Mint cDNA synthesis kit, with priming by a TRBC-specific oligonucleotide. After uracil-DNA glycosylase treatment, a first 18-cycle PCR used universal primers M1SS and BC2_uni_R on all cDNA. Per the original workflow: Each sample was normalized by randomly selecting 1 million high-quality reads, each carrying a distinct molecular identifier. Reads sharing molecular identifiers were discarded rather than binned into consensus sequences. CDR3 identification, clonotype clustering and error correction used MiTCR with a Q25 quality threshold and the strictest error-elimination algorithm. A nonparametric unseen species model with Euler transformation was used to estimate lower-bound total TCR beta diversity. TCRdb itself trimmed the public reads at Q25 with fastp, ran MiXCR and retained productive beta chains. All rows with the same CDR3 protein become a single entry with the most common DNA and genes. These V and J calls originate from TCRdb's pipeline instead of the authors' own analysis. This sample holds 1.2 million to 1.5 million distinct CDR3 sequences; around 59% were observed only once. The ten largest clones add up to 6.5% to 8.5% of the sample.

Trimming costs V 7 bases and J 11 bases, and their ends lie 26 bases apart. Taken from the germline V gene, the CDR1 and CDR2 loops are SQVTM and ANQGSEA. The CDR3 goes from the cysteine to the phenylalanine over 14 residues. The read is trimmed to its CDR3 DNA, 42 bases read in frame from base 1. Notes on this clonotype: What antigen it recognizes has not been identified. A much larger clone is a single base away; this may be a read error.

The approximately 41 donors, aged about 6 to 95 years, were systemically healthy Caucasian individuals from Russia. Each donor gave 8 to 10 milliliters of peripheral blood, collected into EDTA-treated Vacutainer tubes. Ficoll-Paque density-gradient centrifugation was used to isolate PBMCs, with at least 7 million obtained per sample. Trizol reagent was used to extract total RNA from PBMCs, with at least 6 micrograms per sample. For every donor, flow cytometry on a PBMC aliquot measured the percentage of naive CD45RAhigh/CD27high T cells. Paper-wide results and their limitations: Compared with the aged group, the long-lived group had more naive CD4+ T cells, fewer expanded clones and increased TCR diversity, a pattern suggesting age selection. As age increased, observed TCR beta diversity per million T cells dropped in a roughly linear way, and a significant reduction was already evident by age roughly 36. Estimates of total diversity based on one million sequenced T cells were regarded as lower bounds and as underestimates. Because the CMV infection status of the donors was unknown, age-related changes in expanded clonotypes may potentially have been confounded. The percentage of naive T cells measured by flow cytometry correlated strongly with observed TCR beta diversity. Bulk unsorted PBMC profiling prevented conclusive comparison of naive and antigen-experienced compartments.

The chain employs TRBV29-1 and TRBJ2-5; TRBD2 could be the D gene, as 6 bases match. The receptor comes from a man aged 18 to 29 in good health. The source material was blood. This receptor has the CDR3 CSGSGTRVYNEQYF. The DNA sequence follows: TGCAGCGGGTCCGGGACTCGAGTTTACAATGAGCAGTACTTC.